These 8 T cell receptor beta chains were all obtained from the same sample, sequenced in a study of vaccination and CD4 T cells after COVID-19. Regarding treatment: roughly 10-day PBMC culture with coronavirus spike peptide pools or control peptides (ViraFEST assay). For these receptors, no antigen is known. The study sequenced cultured CD4+ T cell DNA using the Oncomine TCR Beta short-read assay. Via MiXCR, TCRdb re-called the PCR reads, giving one row per CDR3 protein. This table holds under 15,000 distinct CDR3 sequences, around 38% found once. The specimen sequenced was CD4+ T cells from blood, cultured in vitro. These receptors originate from a human donor who had recovered from COVID-19.

This clonotype occurred a few times. This chain uses TRBV20-1 with TRBJ1-1, with D perhaps matching TRBD1 (6 bases). The CDR3 extends over 16 amino acids. Germline V lookup: CDR1 DFQATT, CDR2 SNEGSKA (reference sequence). V shed 0 bases and J shed 4 bases, with 18 bases lying between them. The DNA of the CDR3 is TGCAGTGCTAGAGATCTCAGGGGTTTCGGGTTCACTGAAGCTTTCTTT. Protein sequence: CSARDLRGFGFTEAFF.

The chain links TRBV12-3 or TRBV12-4 to TRBJ1-3; TRBD1 aligns across 9 bases. Trimming removed 6 bases from V and 0 bases from J; junction bases left unmatched: 6. The CDR3 contains 16 residues. CDR3 coding DNA: TGTGCCAGCAGGCAGGGACAGGGCTACTCTGGAAACACCATATATTTT. Translated, it gives CASRQGQGYSGNTIYF.

This clonotype came up a few times. The rearrangement joins TRBV24-1 to TRBJ2-2; D is uncertain. Trimming stripped 1 base from V and 7 bases from J, with 3 bases between. This CDR3 region has 12 residues. CDR1 is KGHDR and CDR2 is SFDVKD in the germline V gene. This chain's CDR3 is CATSDFVGELFF. Written as DNA, the CDR3 is TGTGCCACCAGTGATTTTGTCGGGGAGCTGTTTTTT.

The V call is TRBV6-1, the J call TRBJ1-2; 10 bases map to TRBD1. Looked up from germline, CDR1 is MNHNS and CDR2 is SASEGT. This CDR3 comprises 13 residues. V shed 5 bases and J 7 bases; nucleotides not matched to a gene: 4. Here the CDR3 reads CASSKGQGGGYTF. CDR3 nucleotide sequence: TGTGCCAGCAGTAAAGGACAGGGGGGTGGCTACACCTTC.

The chain links TRBV24-1 to TRBJ2-5; the match to TRBD2 covers 9 bases. Germline V CDR1 and CDR2: KGHDR, SFDVKD. This CDR3 is 13 amino acids long. Trimming took 5 bases from V and 6 from J; bases not matched to a gene: 3. The CDR3 spells CATSGAGGKTQYF. The CDR3 bases are TGTGCCACCAGTGGGGCGGGGGGGAAGACCCAGTACTTC.

This chain links TRBV7-2 with TRBJ2-7; no firm D call. CDR1 and CDR2 (germline): SGHTA, FQGNSA. The CDR3 is 12 amino acids. Trimming removed 1 base at V and 1 base at J, with 2 bases between. The CDR3 DNA follows: TGTGCCAGCAGCTTAGTATCCTACGAGCAGTACTTC. Translating gives CASSLVSYEQYF.

The chain uses TRBV6-2 or TRBV6-3 and TRBJ1-3; tentative D call: TRBD1 (5 bases). The CDR3 is 18 amino acids. The germline gives CDR1 MNHEY, CDR2 SVGEGT. The V gene lost 10 bases and the J gene lost 0 bases, with 25 bases spanning the gap. The CDR3 reads CATSRANLGASSGNTIYF. DNA of the CDR3: TGTGCCACCTCCCGGGCCAATCTCGGGGCCAGCTCTGGAAACACCATATATTTT.

The chain is built from TRBV4-1 and TRBJ2-7, with 8 bases fitting TRBD1. Germline V CDR1 and CDR2: MGHRA, YSYEKL. Trimming removed 2 bases from V and 2 bases from J; junction bases left unmatched: 11. The CDR3 contains 17 residues. CDR3 nucleotide sequence: TGCGCCAGCAGCCAATTTTTTGGACAGGGCTTCCCCTACGAGCAGTACTTC. This sequence encodes CASSQFFGQGFPYEQYF.